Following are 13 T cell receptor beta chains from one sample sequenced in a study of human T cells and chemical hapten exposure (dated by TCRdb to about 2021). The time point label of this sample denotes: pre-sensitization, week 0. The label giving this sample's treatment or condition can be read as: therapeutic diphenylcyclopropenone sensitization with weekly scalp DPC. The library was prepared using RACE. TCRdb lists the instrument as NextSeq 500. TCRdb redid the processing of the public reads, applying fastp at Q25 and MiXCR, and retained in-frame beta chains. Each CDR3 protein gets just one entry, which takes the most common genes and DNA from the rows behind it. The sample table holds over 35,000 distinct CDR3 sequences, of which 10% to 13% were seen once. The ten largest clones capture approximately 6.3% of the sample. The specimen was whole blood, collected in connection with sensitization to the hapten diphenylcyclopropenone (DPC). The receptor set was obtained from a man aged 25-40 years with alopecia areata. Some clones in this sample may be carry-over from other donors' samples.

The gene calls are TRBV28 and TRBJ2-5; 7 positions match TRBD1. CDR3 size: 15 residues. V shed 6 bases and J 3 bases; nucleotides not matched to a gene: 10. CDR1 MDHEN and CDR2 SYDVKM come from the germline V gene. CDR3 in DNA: TGTGCCAGCAGCCCGACAGGGACGCCAAAAGAGACCCAGTACTTC. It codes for CASSPTGTPKETQYF.

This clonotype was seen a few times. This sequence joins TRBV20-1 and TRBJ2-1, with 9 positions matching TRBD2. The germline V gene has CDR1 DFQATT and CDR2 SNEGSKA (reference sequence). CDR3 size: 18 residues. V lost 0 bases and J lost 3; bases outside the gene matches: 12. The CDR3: CSARDYGSAGGNYNEQFF. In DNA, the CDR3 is TGCAGTGCTAGAGATTACGGTAGCGCGGGGGGGAACTACAATGAGCAGTTCTTC.

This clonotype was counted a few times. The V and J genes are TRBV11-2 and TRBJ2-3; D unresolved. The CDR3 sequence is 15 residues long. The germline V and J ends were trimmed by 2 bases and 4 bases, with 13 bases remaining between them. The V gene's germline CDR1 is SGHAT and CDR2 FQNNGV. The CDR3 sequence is CASSLKPLFADTQYF. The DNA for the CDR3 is TGTGCCAGCAGCTTAAAGCCCCTTTTCGCAGATACGCAGTATTTT.

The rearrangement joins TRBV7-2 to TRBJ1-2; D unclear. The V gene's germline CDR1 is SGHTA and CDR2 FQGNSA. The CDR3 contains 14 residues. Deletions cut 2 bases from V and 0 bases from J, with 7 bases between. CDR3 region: CASSLTSSNYGYTF. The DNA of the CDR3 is TGTGCCAGCAGCTTAACATCCTCTAACTATGGCTACACCTTC.

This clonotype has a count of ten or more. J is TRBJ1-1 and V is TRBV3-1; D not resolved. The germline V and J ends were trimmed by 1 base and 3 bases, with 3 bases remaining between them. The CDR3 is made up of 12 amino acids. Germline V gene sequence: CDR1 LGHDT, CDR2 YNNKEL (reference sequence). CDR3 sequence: CASSQVDTEAFF. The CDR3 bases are TGTGCCAGCAGCCAAGTCGACACTGAAGCTTTCTTT.

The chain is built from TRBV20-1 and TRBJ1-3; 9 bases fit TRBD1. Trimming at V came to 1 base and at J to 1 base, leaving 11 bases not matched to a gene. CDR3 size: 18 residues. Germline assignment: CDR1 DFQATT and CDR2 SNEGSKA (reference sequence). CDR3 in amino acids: CSARVIPGQGISGNTIYF. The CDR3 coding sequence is TGCAGTGCTAGAGTTATACCGGGACAGGGTATATCTGGAAACACCATATATTTT.

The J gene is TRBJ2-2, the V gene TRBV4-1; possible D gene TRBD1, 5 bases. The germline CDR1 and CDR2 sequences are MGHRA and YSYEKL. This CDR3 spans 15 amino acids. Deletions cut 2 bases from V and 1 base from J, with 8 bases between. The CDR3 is CASSQLGQNTGELFF. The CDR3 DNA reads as TGCGCCAGCAGCCAATTGGGGCAGAACACCGGGGAGCTGTTTTTT.

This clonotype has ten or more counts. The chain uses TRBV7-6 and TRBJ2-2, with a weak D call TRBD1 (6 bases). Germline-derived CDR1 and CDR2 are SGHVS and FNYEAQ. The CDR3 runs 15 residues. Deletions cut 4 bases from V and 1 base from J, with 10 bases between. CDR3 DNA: TGTGCCAGCAGCTCATACAGGGAGAACACCGGGGAGCTGTTTTTT. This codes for CASSSYRENTGELFF.

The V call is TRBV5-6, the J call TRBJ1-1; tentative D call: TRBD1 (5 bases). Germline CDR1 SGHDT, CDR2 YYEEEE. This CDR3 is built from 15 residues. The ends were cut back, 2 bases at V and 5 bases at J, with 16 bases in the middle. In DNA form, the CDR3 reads TGTGCCAGCAGCTTCAGACAGCCCGGTAGTACTGAAGCTTTCTTT. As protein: CASSFRQPGSTEAFF.

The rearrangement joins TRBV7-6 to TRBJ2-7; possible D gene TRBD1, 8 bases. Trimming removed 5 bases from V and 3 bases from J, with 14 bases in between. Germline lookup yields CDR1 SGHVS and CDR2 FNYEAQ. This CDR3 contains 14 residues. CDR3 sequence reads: CASSGQGGYYEQYF. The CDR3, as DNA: TGTGCCAGCAGCGGACAGGGAGGGTACTACGAGCAGTACTTC.

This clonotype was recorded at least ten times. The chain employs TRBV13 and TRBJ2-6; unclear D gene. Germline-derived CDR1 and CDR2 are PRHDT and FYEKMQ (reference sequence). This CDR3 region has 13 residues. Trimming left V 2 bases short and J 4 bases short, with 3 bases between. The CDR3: CASSLQGANVLTF. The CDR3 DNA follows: TGTGCCAGCAGCTTACAAGGGGCCAACGTCCTGACTTTC.

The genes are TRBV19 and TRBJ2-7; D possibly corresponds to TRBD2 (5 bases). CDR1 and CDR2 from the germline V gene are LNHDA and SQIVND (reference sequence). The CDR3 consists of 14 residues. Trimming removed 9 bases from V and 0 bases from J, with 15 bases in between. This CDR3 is CASKEDPSSYEQYF. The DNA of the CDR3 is TGTGCCAGCAAGGAGGACCCGAGCTCCTACGAGCAGTACTTC.

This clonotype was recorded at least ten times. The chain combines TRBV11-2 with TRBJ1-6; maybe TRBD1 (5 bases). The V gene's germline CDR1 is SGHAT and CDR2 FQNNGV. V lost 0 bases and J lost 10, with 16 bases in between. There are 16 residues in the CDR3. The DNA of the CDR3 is TGTGCCAGCAGCTTAGATCCAGGGCCAGGACGATCACCCCTCCACTTT. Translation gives CASSLDPGPGRSPLHF.